This entry lists 2 T cell receptor beta chains sequenced from one sample in a study of shared clonotypes between healthy human individuals. CD8 cells regarded as naive lacked CD45RO, were positively chosen for CCR7, and omitted terminally differentiated effector memory CD45RA+ cells. Sequenced by immunoSEQ multiplex PCR; TCRdb stores in-frame clones only, minus some. The sample has roughly 810,000 clones, about 96% seen once. Sequencing was carried out using naive CD8+ T cells sorted from blood. The receptor set was obtained from a man aged 30 to 45 in good health.

The chain joins TRBV5-1 to TRBJ2-1; D gene uncertain. V was pared by 4 bases and J by 5 bases, with 10 bases between. Germline-derived CDR1 and CDR2 are SGHRS and YFSETQ. The CDR3 runs to 13 residues. For the CDR3, the DNA is TGCGCCAGCAGCCCGCCCGCAAACAATGAGCAGTTCTTC. It is translated as CASSPPANNEQFF.

This sequence joins TRBV4-1 and TRBJ2-7; 12 bases fit TRBD2. Germline CDR1 is MGHRA and CDR2 is YSYEKL. This CDR3 contains 15 residues. The V gene end was trimmed by 1 base and the J gene end by 6 bases; junction bases not matched to a gene: 4. The CDR3 protein is CASSQGLAGGSEQYF. As DNA, the CDR3 is TGCGCCAGCAGCCAAGGTCTAGCGGGAGGGAGCGAGCAGTACTTC.